The TCR beta chain under discussion was sequenced for a study of prognosis after radiotherapy for stage I lung cancer. A single count supports this clonotype. Germline-derived CDR1 and CDR2 are MNHEY and SVGEGT. The CDR3 totals 14 residues. Trimming took off 4 bases at V and 5 bases at J, with 14 bases between the two ends. The study amplified the TCR beta CDR3 region from genomic DNA. This amplification was carried out by two rounds of multiplex PCR. The authors ran first-round PCR with primers specific to each TRBV and TRBJ gene. Via MiXCR, TCRdb re-called the multiplex PCR reads, giving one row per CDR3 protein. The sample lists about 35,000 distinct CDR3 sequences, under 40% seen once, with roughly 17% in the top ten.

Sequencing was performed on PBMCs, taken before or after stereotactic body radiation therapy (not recorded which). This receptor was taken from a donor aged 50 or older with non-small cell lung cancer. The chain combines TRBV6-2 or TRBV6-3 with TRBJ1-2, with D hard to call. CDR3 coding DNA: TGTGCCAGCAGTTCCGCAGCCTTGGAGTATGGCTACACCTTC. It is translated as CASSSAALEYGYTF.